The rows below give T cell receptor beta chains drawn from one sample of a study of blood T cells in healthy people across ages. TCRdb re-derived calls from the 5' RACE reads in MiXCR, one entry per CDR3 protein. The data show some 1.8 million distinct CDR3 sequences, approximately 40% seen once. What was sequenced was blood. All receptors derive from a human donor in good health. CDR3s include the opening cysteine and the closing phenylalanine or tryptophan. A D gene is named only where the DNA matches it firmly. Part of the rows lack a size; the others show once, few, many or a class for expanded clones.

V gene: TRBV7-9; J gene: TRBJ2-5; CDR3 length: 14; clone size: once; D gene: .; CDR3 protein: CASSLMWGDETQYF; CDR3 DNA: TGTGCCAGCAGCTTAATGTGGGGGGATGAGACCCAGTACTTC
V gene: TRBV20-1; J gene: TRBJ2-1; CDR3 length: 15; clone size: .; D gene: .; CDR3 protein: CSASSYGGDHNEQFF; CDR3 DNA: TGCAGTGCTAGCAGTTATGGGGGTGATCACAATGAGCAGTTCTTC
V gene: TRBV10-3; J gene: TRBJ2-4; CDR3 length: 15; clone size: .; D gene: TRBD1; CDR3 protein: CAISERGQANNEQYF; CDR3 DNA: TGTGCCATCAGTGAAAGGGGACAGGCAAACAATGAGCAGTACTTC
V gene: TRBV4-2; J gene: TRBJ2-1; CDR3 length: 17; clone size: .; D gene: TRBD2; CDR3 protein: CASSQDVLAGALNEQFF; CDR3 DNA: TGTGCCAGCAGCCAAGATGTACTAGCGGGGGCCTTAAATGAGCAGTTCTTC
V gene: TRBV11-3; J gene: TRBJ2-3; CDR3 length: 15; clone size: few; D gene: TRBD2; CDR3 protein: CASSHPGTSDDTQYF; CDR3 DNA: TGTGCCAGCAGCCACCCCGGGACTAGCGACGATACGCAGTATTTT
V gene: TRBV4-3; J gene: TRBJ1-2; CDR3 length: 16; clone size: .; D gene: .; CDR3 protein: CASSKPLGSANYGYTF; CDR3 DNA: TGCGCCAGCAGCAAACCCCTGGGTTCCGCTAACTATGGCTACACCTTC
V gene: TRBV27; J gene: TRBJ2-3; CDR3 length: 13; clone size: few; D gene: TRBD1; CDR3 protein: CAGQQGASDTQYF; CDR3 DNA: TGTGCCGGCCAACAGGGGGCATCAGATACGCAGTATTTT
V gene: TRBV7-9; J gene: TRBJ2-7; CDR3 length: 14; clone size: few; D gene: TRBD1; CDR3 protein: CASSLRTGGGEQYF; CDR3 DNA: TGTGCCAGCAGCTTAAGGACAGGGGGCGGGGAGCAGTACTTC
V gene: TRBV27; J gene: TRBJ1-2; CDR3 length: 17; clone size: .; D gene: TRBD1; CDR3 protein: CASSLSSAGQGMFGYTF; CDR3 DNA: TGTGCCAGCAGTTTATCCTCTGCGGGACAGGGTATGTTTGGCTACACCTTC
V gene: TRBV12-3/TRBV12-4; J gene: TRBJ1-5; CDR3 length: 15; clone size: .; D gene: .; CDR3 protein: CASSFDLAANQPQHF; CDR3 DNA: TGTGCCAGCAGTTTTGATTTGGCAGCTAATCAGCCCCAGCATTTT
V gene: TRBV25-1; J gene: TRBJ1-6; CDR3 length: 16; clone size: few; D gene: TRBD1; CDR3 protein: CASRSGQVSYNSPLHF; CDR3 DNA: TGTGCCAGCCGATCCGGACAGGTCAGCTATAATTCACCCCTCCACTTT
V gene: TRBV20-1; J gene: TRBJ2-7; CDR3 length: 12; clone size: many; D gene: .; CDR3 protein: CSANNGAYEQYF; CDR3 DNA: TGCAGTGCTAACAACGGGGCCTACGAGCAGTACTTC
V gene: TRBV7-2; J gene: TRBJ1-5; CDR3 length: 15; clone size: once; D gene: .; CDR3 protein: CASSLRVNSNQPQHF; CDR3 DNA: TGTGCCAGCAGCTTGCGGGTTAATAGCAATCAGCCCCAGCATTTT
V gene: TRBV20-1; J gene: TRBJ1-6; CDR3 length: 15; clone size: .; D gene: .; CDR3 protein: CSARPGGLRDSPLHF; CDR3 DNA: TGCAGTGCTAGACCGGGGGGACTAAGAGATTCACCCCTCCACTTT
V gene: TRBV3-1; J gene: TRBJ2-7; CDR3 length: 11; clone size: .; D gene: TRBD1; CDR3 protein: CASTGGHEQYF; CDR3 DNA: TGTGCCAGCACAGGGGGCCACGAGCAGTACTTC
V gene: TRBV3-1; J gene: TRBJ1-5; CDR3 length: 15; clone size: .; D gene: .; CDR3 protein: CASSHSYNGNQPQHF; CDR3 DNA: TGTGCCAGCAGCCATTCGTATAATGGCAATCAGCCCCAGCATTTT
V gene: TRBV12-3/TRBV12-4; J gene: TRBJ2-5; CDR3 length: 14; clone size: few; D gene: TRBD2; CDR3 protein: CASSLTSEEETQYF; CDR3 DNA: TGTGCCAGCAGTTTGACTAGCGAGGAAGAGACCCAGTACTTC
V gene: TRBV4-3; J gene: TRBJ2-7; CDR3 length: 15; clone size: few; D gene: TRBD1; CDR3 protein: CASSPYTGGLDEQYF; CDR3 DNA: TGCGCCAGCAGCCCTTATACAGGGGGCCTCGACGAGCAGTACTTC